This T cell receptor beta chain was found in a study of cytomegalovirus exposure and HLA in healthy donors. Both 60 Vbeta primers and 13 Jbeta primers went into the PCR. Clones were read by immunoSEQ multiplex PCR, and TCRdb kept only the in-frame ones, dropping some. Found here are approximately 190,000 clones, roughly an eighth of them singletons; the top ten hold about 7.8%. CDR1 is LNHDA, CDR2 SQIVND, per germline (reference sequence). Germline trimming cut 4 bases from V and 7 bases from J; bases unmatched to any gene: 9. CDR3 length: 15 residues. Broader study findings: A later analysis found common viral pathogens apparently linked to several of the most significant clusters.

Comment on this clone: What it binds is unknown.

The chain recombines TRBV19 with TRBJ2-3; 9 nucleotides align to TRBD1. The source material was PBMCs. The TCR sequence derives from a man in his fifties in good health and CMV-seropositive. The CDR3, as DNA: TGTGCCAGTAGTAGCCGGGACAGGGACCGAAATACGCAGTATTTT. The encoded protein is CASSSRDRDRNTQYF.